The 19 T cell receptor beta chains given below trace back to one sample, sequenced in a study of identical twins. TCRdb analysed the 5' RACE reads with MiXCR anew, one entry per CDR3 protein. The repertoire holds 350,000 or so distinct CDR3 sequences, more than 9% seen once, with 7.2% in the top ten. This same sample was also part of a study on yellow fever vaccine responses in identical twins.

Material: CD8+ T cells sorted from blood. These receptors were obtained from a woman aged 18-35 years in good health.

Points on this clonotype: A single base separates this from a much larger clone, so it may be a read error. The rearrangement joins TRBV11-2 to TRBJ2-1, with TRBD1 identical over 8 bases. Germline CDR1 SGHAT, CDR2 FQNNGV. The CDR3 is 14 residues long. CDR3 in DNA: TGTGCCAGCAGCTCCGGACAGGGCTACGATGAGCAGTTCTTC. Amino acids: CASSSGQGYDEQFF. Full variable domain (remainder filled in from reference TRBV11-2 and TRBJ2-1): EAGVAQSPRYKIIEKRQSVAFWCNPISGHATLYWYQQILGQGPKLLIQFQNNGVVDDSQLPKDRFSAERLKGVDSTLKIQPAKLEDSAVYLCASSSGQGYDEQFFGPGTRLTVL.

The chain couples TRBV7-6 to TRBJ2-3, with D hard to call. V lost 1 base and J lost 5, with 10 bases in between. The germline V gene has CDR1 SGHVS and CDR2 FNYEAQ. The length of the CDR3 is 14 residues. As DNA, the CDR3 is TGTGCCAGCAGCTTAGGGTGGCCACGAGATACGCAGTATTTT. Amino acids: CASSLGWPRDTQYF. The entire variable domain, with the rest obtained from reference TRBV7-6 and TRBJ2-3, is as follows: GAGVSQSPRYKVTKRGQDVALRCDPISGHVSLYWYRQALGQGPEFLTYFNYEAQQDKSGLPNDRFSAERPEGSISTLTIQRTEQRDSAMYRCASSLGWPRDTQYFGPGTRLTVL.

CDR3 coding DNA: TGTGCCAGCAGTGGCTACTACAGGGGAGGCAATTCACCCCTCCACTTT. Translation: CASSGYYRGGNSPLHF. This chain connects TRBV6-1 to TRBJ1-6; 7 positions agree with TRBD1. After removal of 4 bases from V and 7 bases from J, the junction contained 10 bases not matched to a gene. Germline CDR1 and CDR2: MNHNS and SASEGT. This CDR3 comprises 16 residues.

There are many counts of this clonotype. The CDR3 sequence: CASSLVQMNTEAFF. In DNA, the CDR3 is TGTGCCAGCAGTTTGGTCCAGATGAACACTGAAGCTTTCTTT. V and J are TRBV28 and TRBJ1-1; no definite D call. Germline V gene data show CDR1 as MDHEN and CDR2 as SYDVKM. Trimming removed 3 bases at V and 0 bases at J, with 8 bases between. The CDR3 sequence is 14 residues long.

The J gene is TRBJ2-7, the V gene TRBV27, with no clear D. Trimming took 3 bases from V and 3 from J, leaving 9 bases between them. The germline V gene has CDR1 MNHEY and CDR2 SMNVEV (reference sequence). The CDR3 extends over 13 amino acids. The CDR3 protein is CASSFSGFYEQYF. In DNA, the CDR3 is TGTGCCAGCAGTTTTTCTGGTTTCTACGAGCAGTACTTC.

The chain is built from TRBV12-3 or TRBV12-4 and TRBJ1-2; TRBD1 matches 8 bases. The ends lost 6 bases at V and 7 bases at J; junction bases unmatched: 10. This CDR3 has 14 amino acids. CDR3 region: CASSLQPGGPGYTF. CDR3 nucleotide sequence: TGTGCCAGCAGCCTCCAACCAGGGGGCCCTGGCTACACCTTC.

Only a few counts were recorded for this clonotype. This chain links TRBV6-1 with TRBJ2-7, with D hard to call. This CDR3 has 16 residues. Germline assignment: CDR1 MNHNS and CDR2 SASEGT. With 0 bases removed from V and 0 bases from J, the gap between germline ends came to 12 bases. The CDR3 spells CASSEAAAMSSYEQYF. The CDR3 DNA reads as TGTGCCAGCAGTGAAGCGGCAGCCATGAGCTCCTACGAGCAGTACTTC.

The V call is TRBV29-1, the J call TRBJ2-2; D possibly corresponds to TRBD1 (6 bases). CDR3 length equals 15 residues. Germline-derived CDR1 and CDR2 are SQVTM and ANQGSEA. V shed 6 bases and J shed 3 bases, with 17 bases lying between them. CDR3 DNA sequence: TGCAGCGTACAAATTTGGACAGAACACACCGGGGAGCTGTTTTTT. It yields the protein CSVQIWTEHTGELFF.

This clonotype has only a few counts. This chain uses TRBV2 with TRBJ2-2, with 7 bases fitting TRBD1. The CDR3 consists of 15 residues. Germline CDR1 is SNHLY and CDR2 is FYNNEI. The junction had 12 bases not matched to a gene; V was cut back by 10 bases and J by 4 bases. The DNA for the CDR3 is TGTGCCACCCTTAGGGAGACAGGGTCCACCGGGGAGCTGTTTTTT. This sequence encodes CATLRETGSTGELFF.

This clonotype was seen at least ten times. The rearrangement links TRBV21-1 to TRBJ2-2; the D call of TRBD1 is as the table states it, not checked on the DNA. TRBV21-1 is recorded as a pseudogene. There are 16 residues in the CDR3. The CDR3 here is CASSNPRGQDTGELFF. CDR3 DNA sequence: TGTGCCAGCAGCAATCCCAGGGGGCAAGACACCGGGGAGCTGTTTTTT.

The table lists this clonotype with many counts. CDR3 amino acids: CASSPQLGGYTDTQYF. CDR3 coding DNA: TGTGCCAGCAGCCCTCAACTAGGAGGATACACAGATACGCAGTATTTT. V is TRBV7-8 and J is TRBJ2-3; maybe TRBD2 (5 bases). V lost 5 bases and J 2 bases, leaving 17 bases between the germline ends. Germline loops: CDR1 SGHVS, CDR2 FQNEAQ. The CDR3 runs 16 residues.

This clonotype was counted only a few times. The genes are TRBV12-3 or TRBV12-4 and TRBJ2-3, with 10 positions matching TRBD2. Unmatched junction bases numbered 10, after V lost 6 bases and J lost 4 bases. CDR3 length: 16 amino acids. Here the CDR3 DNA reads TGTGCCAGCAGCCCCCTTCCTACTAGCGGGGCAGATACGCAGTATTTT. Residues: CASSPLPTSGADTQYF.

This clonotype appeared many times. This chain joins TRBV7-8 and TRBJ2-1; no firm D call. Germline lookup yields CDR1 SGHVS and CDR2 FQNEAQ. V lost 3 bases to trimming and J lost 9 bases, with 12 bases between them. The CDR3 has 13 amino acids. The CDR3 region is CASSFTPELEQFF. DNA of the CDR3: TGTGCCAGCAGCTTCACCCCGGAACTTGAGCAGTTCTTC.

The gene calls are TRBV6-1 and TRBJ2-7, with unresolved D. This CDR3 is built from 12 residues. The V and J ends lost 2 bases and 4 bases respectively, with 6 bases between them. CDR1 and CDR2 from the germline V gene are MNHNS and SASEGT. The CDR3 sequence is CASSETEYEQYV. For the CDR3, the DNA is TGTGCCAGCAGTGAAACCGAATACGAGCAGTACGTC.

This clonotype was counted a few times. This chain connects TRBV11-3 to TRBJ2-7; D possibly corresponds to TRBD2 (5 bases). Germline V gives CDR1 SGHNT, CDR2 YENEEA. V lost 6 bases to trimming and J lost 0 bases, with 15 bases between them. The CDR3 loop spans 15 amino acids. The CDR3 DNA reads TGTGCCAGCAGAGGACTGGGTGAGACCTCCTACGAGCAGTACTTC. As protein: CASRGLGETSYEQYF.

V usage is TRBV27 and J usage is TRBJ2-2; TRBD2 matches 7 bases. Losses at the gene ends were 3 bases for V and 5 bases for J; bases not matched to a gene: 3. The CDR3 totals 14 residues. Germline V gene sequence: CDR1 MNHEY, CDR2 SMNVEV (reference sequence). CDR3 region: CASSFVSGTGELFF. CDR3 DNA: TGTGCCAGCAGTTTTGTTAGCGGGACCGGGGAGCTGTTTTTT.

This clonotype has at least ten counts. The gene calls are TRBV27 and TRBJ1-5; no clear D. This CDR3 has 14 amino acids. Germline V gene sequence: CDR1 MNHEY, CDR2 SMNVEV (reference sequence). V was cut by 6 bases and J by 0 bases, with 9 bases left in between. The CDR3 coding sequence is TGTGCCAGCAGCCCGGGTTTTAGCAATCAGCCCCAGCATTTT. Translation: CASSPGFSNQPQHF.

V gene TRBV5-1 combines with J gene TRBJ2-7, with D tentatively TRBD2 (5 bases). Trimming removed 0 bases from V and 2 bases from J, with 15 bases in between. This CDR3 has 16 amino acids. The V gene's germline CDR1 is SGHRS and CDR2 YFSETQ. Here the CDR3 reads CASSLVGPSLAYEQYF. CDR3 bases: TGCGCCAGCAGCTTGGTAGGTCCTAGCCTGGCCTACGAGCAGTACTTC.

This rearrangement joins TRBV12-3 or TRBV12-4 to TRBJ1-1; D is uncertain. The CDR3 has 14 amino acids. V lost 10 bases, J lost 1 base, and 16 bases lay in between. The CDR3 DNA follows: TGTGCCACCAGCAGCTTCGGCGCGAACACTGAAGCTTTCTTT. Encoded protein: CATSSFGANTEAFF.